A single sample gave rise to the 32 T cell receptor beta chains below, sequenced in a study of T-cell memory formation after mild COVID-19. TCRdb re-called the 5' RACE reads with MiXCR, one entry per CDR3 protein. Here the sample spans tens of thousands of distinct CDR3 sequences, approximately 15% being singletons. Sequencing used PBMCs or a T cell subset sorted from them (not recorded which). Source of these receptors: an adult woman who had mild COVID-19 (a few samples of this study predate the infection). Cell type and time point are not known.

This clonotype was seen a handful of times. The V gene is TRBV4-2, the J gene TRBJ1-6; the D is unclear. Deletions cut 1 base from V and 6 bases from J, with 16 bases between. Germline lookup yields CDR1 LGHNA and CDR2 YNFKEQ. CDR3 size: 17 residues. The CDR3 nucleotides are TGTGCCAGCAGCCAAGCCACCGGGCCGGGTCGTAATTCACCCCTCCACTTT. Encoded protein: CASSQATGPGRNSPLHF.

The chain combines TRBV12-3 or TRBV12-4 with TRBJ2-7, with D hard to call. The CDR3 has 11 residues. The V end was cut by 8 bases, the J end by 6 bases, with 11 bases between. This CDR3 reads CASSFNSEQYF. The CDR3 DNA sequence: TGTGCCAGCTCGTTTAACTCCGAGCAGTACTTC.

The table lists this clonotype with a few counts. The CDR3 loop is CASSARLADTQYF. The CDR3 DNA is TGTGCCAGCAGTGCCCGACTAGCGGATACGCAGTATTTT. The chain couples TRBV6-5 to TRBJ2-3; 8 nucleotides align to TRBD2. V was pared by 5 bases and J by 6 bases, with 4 bases of the junction left unmatched. Germline-derived CDR1 and CDR2 are MNHEY and SVGAGI. CDR3 length: 13 amino acids.

There are a few counts of this clonotype. The chain joins TRBV29-1 to TRBJ2-1, with 12 bases lining up with TRBD2. Germline-derived CDR1 and CDR2 are SQVTM and ANQGSEA. The CDR3 contains 14 residues. The V segment lost 6 bases and the J segment 3 bases; nucleotides outside the gene matches: 3. CDR3 nucleotides: TGCAGCGTGACGACTAGCGGGAGCTACAATGAGCAGTTCTTC. Its protein is CSVTTSGSYNEQFF.

The sample holds a few counts of this clonotype. The chain combines TRBV20-1 with TRBJ1-1, with TRBD1 matching 11 bases. CDR1 is DFQATT and CDR2 is SNEGSKA in the germline V gene (reference sequence). This CDR3 region has 13 residues. V shed 4 bases and J 5 bases; nucleotides not matched to a gene: 3. The CDR3 is CSAKGQGATEAFF. In DNA form, the CDR3 reads TGCAGTGCTAAAGGACAGGGGGCAACTGAAGCTTTCTTT.

The genes are TRBV3-1 and TRBJ2-5; no clear D. This CDR3 is 13 amino acids long. Looked up from germline, CDR1 is LGHDT and CDR2 is YNNKEL (reference sequence). Trimming removed 4 bases from V and 3 bases from J, with 9 bases in between. For the CDR3, the DNA is TGTGCCAGCAGCCGGCTCGAAGAAGAGACCCAGTACTTC. Residues: CASSRLEEETQYF.

This clonotype was picked up a small number of times. The CDR3 here is CASSYLVYEQYF. CDR3 DNA: TGTGCCAGCAGTTACTTAGTCTACGAGCAGTACTTC. V gene TRBV25-1 combines with J gene TRBJ2-7; D unclear. The V gene's germline CDR1 is MGHDK and CDR2 SYGVNS. Trimming shortened V by 5 bases and J by 3 bases, and 8 bases separated the two germline ends. This CDR3 region has 12 residues.

CDR3 amino acids: CATSRLTSETQYF. The CDR3, as DNA: TGTGCCACCAGCAGACTGACATCAGAGACCCAGTACTTC. The rearrangement uses TRBV15 and TRBJ2-5; D gene unclear. This CDR3 comprises 13 residues. With 2 bases removed from V and 4 bases from J, the gap between germline ends came to 8 bases. Germline CDR1 and CDR2: LNHNV and YYDKDF (reference sequence).

The gene calls are TRBV12-3 or TRBV12-4 and TRBJ1-5; 8 nucleotides agree with TRBD1. The junction had 8 bases not matched to a gene; V was cut back by 4 bases and J by 0 bases. This CDR3 is 17 amino acids long. CDR3 protein: CASSSGQDLYSNQPQHF. CDR3 nucleotides: TGTGCCAGCAGTTCGGGACAGGACTTGTATAGCAATCAGCCCCAGCATTTT.

The chain carries TRBV11-1 and TRBJ2-1; D call uncertain. This CDR3 region has 12 residues. CDR1 is SGHAT and CDR2 is FQDESV in the germline V gene (reference sequence). V was cut by 1 base and J by 5 bases, with 3 bases left in between. The CDR3 spells CASSLGHNEQFF. The CDR3 DNA is TGTGCCAGCAGCTTAGGTCACAATGAGCAGTTCTTC.

This chain joins TRBV10-3 and TRBJ2-5; 7 bases match TRBD1. CDR3 length: 15 amino acids. Per the germline V gene, CDR1 is ENHRY and CDR2 is SYGVKD. J gave up 2 bases and V 0 bases, and 3 bases lay outside the gene matches. CDR3 in DNA: TGTGCCATCAGTGAGTCGGGACAGAGACAAGAGACCCAGTACTTC. It yields the protein CAISESGQRQETQYF.

This clonotype was counted only a few times. The rearrangement uses TRBV6-5 and TRBJ2-5; 7 bases match TRBD1. The CDR3 totals 18 residues. The ends lost 4 bases at V and 3 bases at J; junction bases unmatched: 17. Germline lookup yields CDR1 MNHEY and CDR2 SVGAGI. CDR3: CASSSQPSTEGAEETQYF. DNA of the CDR3: TGTGCCAGCAGTTCCCAGCCCTCGACAGAGGGGGCCGAAGAGACCCAGTACTTC.

V and J are TRBV11-2 and TRBJ2-5, with 7 bases fitting TRBD2. The CDR3 consists of 15 residues. Germline CDR1 reads SGHAT; CDR2 reads FQNNGV. Unmatched junction bases numbered 5, after V lost 0 bases and J lost 4 bases. The CDR3 nucleotides read TGTGCCAGCAGCTTAGATGTGTCGGGGGGAGAGACCCAGTACTTC. This sequence encodes CASSLDVSGGETQYF. The complete variable domain, with remaining parts taken from reference TRBV11-2 and TRBJ2-5, reads EAGVAQSPRYKIIEKRQSVAFWCNPISGHATLYWYQQILGQGPKLLIQFQNNGVVDDSQLPKDRFSAERLKGVDSTLKIQPAKLEDSAVYLCASSLDVSGGETQYFGPGTRLLVL.

V is TRBV27 and J is TRBJ2-3; the D is unclear. The CDR3 has 14 residues. Germline loops: CDR1 MNHEY, CDR2 SMNVEV (reference sequence). V was trimmed by 3 bases and J by 2 bases, leaving 9 bases between them. The CDR3 is CASSLKWDTDTQYF. CDR3 DNA sequence: TGTGCCAGCAGTTTGAAGTGGGACACAGATACGCAGTATTTT.

The table lists this clonotype with a few counts. The chain employs TRBV18 and TRBJ2-1; D is perhaps TRBD2 (6 bases). CDR1 and CDR2 (germline): KGHSH, LQKENI. The CDR3 extends over 17 amino acids. V lost 2 bases to trimming and J lost 1 base, with 15 bases between them. CDR3: CASSPSSGEVSYNEQFF. The CDR3 nucleotides are TGTGCCAGCTCACCATCCTCGGGGGAGGTATCCTACAATGAGCAGTTCTTC.

The gene calls are TRBV5-1 and TRBJ2-1; D is uncertain. The length of the CDR3 is 13 residues. V was shortened by 3 bases and J by 2 bases, with 6 bases between the two germline ends. Germline V gene sequence: CDR1 SGHRS, CDR2 YFSETQ. CDR3 nucleotide sequence: TGCGCCAGCAGCTCGGAACCCTACAATGAGCAGTTCTTC. This codes for CASSSEPYNEQFF.

The genes are TRBV12-3 or TRBV12-4 and TRBJ2-1; D is perhaps TRBD2 (6 bases). The CDR3 totals 13 residues. The V gene lost 1 base and the J gene lost 6 bases, with 7 bases spanning the gap. In DNA form, the CDR3 reads TGTGCCAGCAGTTTAGGGACTATCAATGAGCAGTTCTTC. Protein sequence: CASSLGTINEQFF.

The chain links TRBV15 to TRBJ1-6; the D is unclear. The CDR3 has 13 residues. Germline CDR1 reads LNHNV; CDR2 reads YYDKDF (reference sequence). The V gene lost 1 base and the J gene lost 5 bases, with 3 bases spanning the gap. The CDR3 region has the DNA TGTGCCACCAGCAGAGTTGATAATTCACCCCTCCACTTT. It codes for CATSRVDNSPLHF.

This clonotype was detected a few times. The genes are TRBV12-3 or TRBV12-4 and TRBJ1-2, with D tentatively TRBD1 (5 bases). The CDR3 length is 11 residues. The V end was cut by 1 base, the J end by 9 bases, with 6 bases between. This chain's CDR3 is CASSLGTSYTF. Written as DNA, the CDR3 is TGTGCCAGCAGTTTAGGGACAAGCTACACCTTC.

This clonotype was seen only a few times. The genes are TRBV15 and TRBJ2-5; D ambiguous. The CDR3 runs to 14 residues. Per the germline V gene, CDR1 is LNHNV and CDR2 is YYDKDF (reference sequence). Trimming removed 1 base from V and 5 bases from J, with 11 bases in between. The CDR3 nucleotides are TGTGCCACCAGCAGAGGGGCTGCCATTGAGACCCAGTACTTC. It encodes CATSRGAAIETQYF.

This chain connects TRBV7-9 to TRBJ2-7; D not certain. This CDR3 has 14 amino acids. Per germline, CDR1 SEHNR and CDR2 FQNEAQ (reference sequence). V was pared by 5 bases and J by 5 bases, with 16 bases between. The CDR3 sequence is CASSPKVLYDEQYF. In DNA form, the CDR3 reads TGTGCCAGCAGCCCCAAGGTCCTCTACGACGAGCAGTACTTC. The variable domain in full, completed from reference TRBV7-9 and TRBJ2-7, reads DTGVSQNPRHKITKRGQNVTFRCDPISEHNRLYWYRQTLGQGPEFLTYFQNEAQLEKSRLLSDRFSAERPKGSFSTLEIQRTEQGDSAMYLCASSPKVLYDEQYFGPGTRLTVT.

The J gene is TRBJ2-2, the V gene TRBV9, with a weak D call TRBD2 (6 bases). The CDR3 runs 16 residues. Germline V gives CDR1 SGDLS, CDR2 YYNGEE. V was clipped by 3 bases and J by 7 bases, with 19 bases between them. The CDR3 DNA reads TGTGCCAGCAGCGCGCTAGAGGGAGGCTTGATCGGGGAGCTGTTTTTT. Protein product: CASSALEGGLIGELFF.

Only a few counts were recorded for this clonotype. The CDR3 DNA follows: TGCGCCAGCAGTCTGGTGGGGTTTTCAAGCTATGGCTACACCTTC. This translates into CASSLVGFSSYGYTF. The V gene is TRBV5-1, the J gene TRBJ1-2; D is unclear. The V end lost 5 bases, the J end lost 4 bases, and 18 bases lay between the germline ends. CDR1 and CDR2 (germline): SGHRS, YFSETQ. This CDR3 comprises 15 residues.

This clonotype was seen a few times. V gene TRBV24-1 combines with J gene TRBJ2-3, with D hard to call. The CDR3 runs to 17 residues. The V gene lost 5 bases and the J gene lost 1 base, with 18 bases spanning the gap. CDR1 is KGHDR and CDR2 is SFDVKD in the germline V gene. The CDR3 spells CATSAPEGVEGTDTQYF. CDR3 sequence (DNA): TGTGCCACCAGTGCCCCTGAAGGCGTGGAAGGCACAGATACGCAGTATTTT.

This chain joins TRBV5-1 and TRBJ2-2; 7 bases match TRBD1. This CDR3 is built from 14 residues. CDR1 and CDR2 from the germline V gene are SGHRS and YFSETQ. V shed 4 bases, J shed 3 bases, and the junction held 3 bases outside the gene matches. Here the CDR3 reads CASSEDRYTGELFF. CDR3 coding DNA: TGCGCCAGCAGCGAGGACAGGTACACCGGGGAGCTGTTTTTT.

This rearrangement joins TRBV28 to TRBJ2-1, with a weak D call TRBD2 (6 bases). Germline V gene sequence: CDR1 MDHEN, CDR2 SYDVKM. CDR3 length: 16 amino acids. V was trimmed by 2 bases and J by 0 bases, leaving 11 bases between them. The CDR3 coding sequence is TGTGCCAGCAGTTTAGCTCTAGCGCACTCCTACAATGAGCAGTTCTTC. It yields the protein CASSLALAHSYNEQFF.

The J gene is TRBJ1-1, the V gene TRBV19; D perhaps matches TRBD1 (6 bases). V lost 6 bases to trimming and J lost 5 bases, with 13 bases between them. Germline loops: CDR1 LNHDA, CDR2 SQIVND (reference sequence). This CDR3 comprises 13 residues. The CDR3 DNA reads as TGTGCCAGTAGCTTACAGGGTCCTACTGAAGCTTTCTTT. It encodes CASSLQGPTEAFF.

This clonotype was seen once. The rearrangement links TRBV10-3 to TRBJ1-1; possible D gene TRBD1, 5 bases. This CDR3 spans 13 amino acids. V lost 3 bases, J lost 5 bases, and 10 bases lay in between. Germline lookup yields CDR1 ENHRY and CDR2 SYGVKD. CDR3 in amino acids: CAISEVGGTEAFF. CDR3 DNA sequence: TGTGCCATCAGTGAAGTCGGGGGTACTGAAGCTTTCTTT.

The CDR3 loop is CASSLGTVPSGRAVEQFF. CDR3 DNA: TGTGCCAGCTCACTGGGGACAGTACCTAGCGGGAGGGCCGTTGAGCAGTTCTTC. J is TRBJ2-1 and V is TRBV18; 12 positions match TRBD2. V was pared by 4 bases and J by 9 bases, with 16 bases of the junction left unmatched. The CDR3 runs to 18 residues. In germline, CDR1 is KGHSH, CDR2 LQKENI.

J is TRBJ2-1 and V is TRBV29-1; 7 bases fit TRBD2. The V and J ends lost 7 bases and 0 bases, in that order; junction bases with no gene match: 12. The CDR3 covers 16 residues. CDR1 SQVTM and CDR2 ANQGSEA come from the germline V gene. CDR3 nucleotide sequence: TGCAGCGCCCGGGGAGGGACGGGGAGCTCCTACAATGAGCAGTTCTTC. Translation gives CSARGGTGSSYNEQFF.

This chain links TRBV9 with TRBJ2-7; 10 bases line up with TRBD2. This CDR3 contains 13 residues. The germline gives CDR1 SGDLS, CDR2 YYNGEE. J lost 6 bases, V lost 3 bases, and 3 bases had no gene match. CDR3 nucleotides: TGTGCCAGCAGCGCAGCGGGGGGGGTCGAGCAGTACTTC. Translation: CASSAAGGVEQYF.

The chain carries TRBV20-1 and TRBJ2-7; no definite D call. CDR1 and CDR2 (germline): DFQATT, SNEGSKA (reference sequence). This CDR3 is 11 amino acids long. V was trimmed by 6 bases and J by 3 bases, leaving 9 bases between them. In DNA form, the CDR3 reads TGCAGTGCAGAGGTAGTCTACGAGCAGTACTTC. The encoded protein is CSAEVVYEQYF.